Ten or more counts support the clone carrying this TCR beta chain. What it binds is unknown. Trimming at V came to 8 bases and at J to 2 bases, leaving 8 bases not matched to a gene. CDR1 is SQVTM and CDR2 is ANQGSEA in the germline V gene. The CDR3 is made up of 13 amino acids. Genomic DNA templated the TCR beta VDJ and CDR3 profiling. TCRdb re-analysed the reads in MiXCR, keeping a single row per CDR3 protein. The data contain about 120,000 distinct CDR3 sequences, approximately 41% of them singletons. All patients picked for sequencing had shown, by flow cytometry, an expansion of CD8+CD57+ cells. The data were taken from a study of CD8+CD57+ T cells in acquired aplastic anemia. Study-level background: The DNA of sorted CD4+ and CD8+ cells averaged roughly 3 ug. Overall study findings and caveats: In common between the patients and the controls were approximately 28 CD8+ CDR3 sequences.

The receptor was isolated from a human donor with aplastic anemia. This sequence joins TRBV29-1 and TRBJ1-1; 7 bases map to TRBD1. Sequenced material: sorted CD4+, CD8+, or CD8+CD57+ T cells (not recorded which) from PBMCs. The DNA of the CDR3 is TGCAGCTCTACAGGGGCGATTAACACTGAAGCTTTCTTT. It is translated as CSSTGAINTEAFF.